The rows below give T cell receptor beta chains drawn from one sample of a study of blood T cell repertoires in COVID-19. Assay: immunoSEQ multiplex PCR; the TCRdb copy retains only in-frame clones and omits some. This table holds tens of thousands of clones, about 90% found once. Sequenced sample: peripheral blood. The receptors stem from a human donor in a cohort sampled during active COVID-19. Each CDR3 is given with its conserved first and last residue. The D gene is left open where the match is weak. Expanded clones are given a class, and other clones once, few, many or no size at all.

J gene: TRBJ1-4; clone size: .; D gene: .; V gene: TRBV6-1; CDR3 DNA: TGTGCCAGCAGTGAACCGGGAATCGCTGAAAAACTGTTTTTT; CDR3 protein: CASSEPGIAEKLFF
J gene: TRBJ2-1; clone size: .; D gene: TRBD2; V gene: TRBV30; CDR3 DNA: TGTGCCTGGAGTGTACGACTAGCGGGAGTAGATGAGCAGTTCTTC; CDR3 protein: CAWSVRLAGVDEQFF
J gene: TRBJ1-1; clone size: .; D gene: .; V gene: TRBV5-4; CDR3 DNA: TGTGCCAGCAGCTTGGAGCTGAACACTGAAGCTTTCTTT; CDR3 protein: CASSLELNTEAFF
J gene: TRBJ2-7; clone size: .; D gene: TRBD1; V gene: TRBV28; CDR3 DNA: TGTGCCAGCAGTTGGCCGGGACAGGGGCGGTACTTC; CDR3 protein: CASSWPGQGRYF
J gene: TRBJ1-1; clone size: once; D gene: .; V gene: TRBV11-2; CDR3 DNA: TGTGCCAGCAGCCTACAGCCTATGAACACTGAAGCTTTCTTT; CDR3 protein: CASSLQPMNTEAFF
J gene: TRBJ1-4; clone size: .; D gene: TRBD1; V gene: TRBV14; CDR3 DNA: TGTGCCAGCAGCCTTACAGGGGGAGGAGGTGAAAAACTGTTTTTT; CDR3 protein: CASSLTGGGGEKLFF
J gene: TRBJ2-7; clone size: .; D gene: TRBD2; V gene: TRBV7-2; CDR3 DNA: TGTGCCAGCAGCTTACAGCCACTAGCGGGGGCCTACGAGCAGTACTTC; CDR3 protein: CASSLQPLAGAYEQYF
J gene: TRBJ1-1; clone size: .; D gene: .; V gene: TRBV21-1; CDR3 DNA: TGTGCCAGCAGCAACCAAGACAGAGCATATATGAACACTGAAGCTTTCTTT; CDR3 protein: CASSNQDRAYMNTEAFF
J gene: TRBJ1-1; clone size: .; D gene: TRBD1; V gene: TRBV27; CDR3 DNA: TGTGCCAGCCAAAACCTCATTGGCGACAGGGAGGTAGCTTTCTTT; CDR3 protein: CASQNLIGDREVAFF
J gene: TRBJ2-1; clone size: .; D gene: TRBD2; V gene: TRBV29-1; CDR3 DNA: TGCAGCGTGACTAGCGGCCCCTACAATGAGCAGTTCTTC; CDR3 protein: CSVTSGPYNEQFF
J gene: TRBJ2-3; clone size: .; D gene: .; V gene: TRBV20-1; CDR3 DNA: TGCAGTGCTAGTTTGGGGGGGGCCGTGGCAGATACGCAGTATTTT; CDR3 protein: CSASLGGAVADTQYF
J gene: TRBJ1-5; clone size: .; D gene: .; V gene: TRBV19; CDR3 DNA: TGTGCCAGTAGTATAGGGTCGCCGGGGAATAGCAATCAGCCCCAGCATTTT; CDR3 protein: CASSIGSPGNSNQPQHF
J gene: TRBJ2-5; clone size: .; D gene: TRBD2; V gene: TRBV5-1; CDR3 DNA: TGCGCCAGCAGCTATGGTAGCGGGAAAGAGACCCAGTACTTC; CDR3 protein: CASSYGSGKETQYF
J gene: TRBJ1-1; clone size: .; D gene: TRBD1; V gene: TRBV7-2; CDR3 DNA: TGTGCCAGCAGCCTAGTACAGGGGGCCACTGAAGCTTTCTTT; CDR3 protein: CASSLVQGATEAFF
J gene: TRBJ1-6; clone size: once; D gene: .; V gene: TRBV5-3; CDR3 DNA: TGTGCCAGAAGCTTGCAACAGGGAAATAATTCACCCCTCCACTTT; CDR3 protein: CARSLQQGNNSPLHF
J gene: TRBJ2-1; clone size: .; D gene: TRBD2; V gene: TRBV3-1/TRBV3-2; CDR3 DNA: TGTGCCAGCAGCCAAGTTCTAGCGGGCTACAATGAGCAGTTCTTC; CDR3 protein: CASSQVLAGYNEQFF
J gene: TRBJ2-6; clone size: .; D gene: .; V gene: TRBV28; CDR3 DNA: TGTGCCAGCAGTGCCACGCGCTCTGGGGCCAACGTCCTGACTTTC; CDR3 protein: CASSATRSGANVLTF
J gene: TRBJ2-1; clone size: .; D gene: TRBD1; V gene: TRBV5-1; CDR3 DNA: TGCGCCAGCAGCGGCATACAGGGGAACCATGAGCAGTTCTTC; CDR3 protein: CASSGIQGNHEQFF
J gene: TRBJ2-2; clone size: .; D gene: TRBD2; V gene: TRBV7-2; CDR3 DNA: TGTGCCAGCAGCTTAGTGGCGGGAGATTCGACCGGGGAGCTGTTTTTT; CDR3 protein: CASSLVAGDSTGELFF
J gene: TRBJ1-5; clone size: .; D gene: TRBD1; V gene: TRBV19; CDR3 DNA: TGTGCCAGTACCCCCGACAGGGGGCTGAGCAATCAGCCCCAGCATTTT; CDR3 protein: CASTPDRGLSNQPQHF
J gene: TRBJ1-1; clone size: .; D gene: TRBD1; V gene: TRBV7-2; CDR3 DNA: TGTGCCAGCAGCTTAGCGGGACAGGGGGGGAACACTGAAGCTTTCTTT; CDR3 protein: CASSLAGQGGNTEAFF
J gene: TRBJ2-7; clone size: .; D gene: TRBD1; V gene: TRBV9; CDR3 DNA: TGTGCCAGCAGCGTCTCCCACAGGGGGCTCGGCGAGCAGTACTTC; CDR3 protein: CASSVSHRGLGEQYF
J gene: TRBJ1-2; clone size: .; D gene: TRBD1; V gene: TRBV5-1; CDR3 DNA: TGCGCCAGCAGCTTGAGGGACAGCTCGGGCTACACCTTC; CDR3 protein: CASSLRDSSGYTF
J gene: TRBJ2-5; clone size: .; D gene: .; V gene: TRBV2; CDR3 DNA: TGTGCCAGCAGTGAAAAACAGGGAGCGTATGAGACCCAGTACTTC; CDR3 protein: CASSEKQGAYETQYF
J gene: TRBJ1-2; clone size: .; D gene: .; V gene: TRBV9; CDR3 DNA: TGTGCCAGCAGCCCCCGGGGGGGTAGGGATGGCTACACCTTC; CDR3 protein: CASSPRGGRDGYTF
J gene: TRBJ1-2; clone size: .; D gene: .; V gene: TRBV18; CDR3 DNA: TGTGCCAGCTCACCTCAGGGGAATGTCGGCTACACCTTC; CDR3 protein: CASSPQGNVGYTF
J gene: TRBJ1-2; clone size: .; D gene: TRBD1; V gene: TRBV18; CDR3 DNA: TGTGCCAGCTCAGACAGGGGTAACTATGGCTACACCTTC; CDR3 protein: CASSDRGNYGYTF
J gene: TRBJ2-1; clone size: .; D gene: .; V gene: TRBV4-1; CDR3 DNA: TGCGCCAGCAGCCAAGGGGTGACTAGGGGCAATGAGCAGTTCTTC; CDR3 protein: CASSQGVTRGNEQFF
J gene: TRBJ2-5; clone size: .; D gene: .; V gene: TRBV5-1; CDR3 DNA: TGCGCCAGCAGCCAATTTTACGGCCAAGAGACCCAGTACTTC; CDR3 protein: CASSQFYGQETQYF
J gene: TRBJ2-1; clone size: .; D gene: TRBD2; V gene: TRBV7-2; CDR3 DNA: TGTGCCAGCAGCTTCAGCGGGAGATCCTACAATGAGCAGTTCTTC; CDR3 protein: CASSFSGRSYNEQFF
J gene: TRBJ2-1; clone size: once; D gene: .; V gene: TRBV28; CDR3 DNA: TGTGCCAGCAGCACTAGTTACAATGAGCAGTTCTTC; CDR3 protein: CASSTSYNEQFF
J gene: TRBJ2-2; clone size: .; D gene: .; V gene: TRBV6-1; CDR3 DNA: TGTGCCAGCAGTGAACTTGGAGGCACCGGGGAGCTGTTTTTT; CDR3 protein: CASSELGGTGELFF
J gene: TRBJ1-1; clone size: .; D gene: .; V gene: TRBV3-1/TRBV3-2; CDR3 DNA: TGTGCCAGCAGCCAAGGAGGGAGGGCTGCTTTCTTT; CDR3 protein: CASSQGGRAAFF
J gene: TRBJ1-5; clone size: .; D gene: TRBD1; V gene: TRBV15; CDR3 DNA: TGTGCCACCAGCAGAGAAAGAGCAGGACAGGGCAATCAGCCCCAGCATTTT; CDR3 protein: CATSRERAGQGNQPQHF
J gene: TRBJ2-2; clone size: .; D gene: TRBD2; V gene: TRBV19; CDR3 DNA: TGTGCCAGTAGACCCAGTAGCGGGAGGGCCCGGACCGGGGAGCTGTTTTTT; CDR3 protein: CASRPSSGRARTGELFF
J gene: TRBJ2-3; clone size: .; D gene: .; V gene: TRBV19; CDR3 DNA: TGTGCCAGTTCCCCCGACTCCGAGCGGAACACAGATACGCAGTATTTT; CDR3 protein: CASSPDSERNTDTQYF
J gene: TRBJ1-6; clone size: .; D gene: .; V gene: TRBV5-1; CDR3 DNA: TGCGCCAGCAGCCCCTCCCCCGCGTCTTCACCCCTCCACTTT; CDR3 protein: CASSPSPASSPLHF
J gene: TRBJ1-2; clone size: .; D gene: .; V gene: TRBV6-5; CDR3 DNA: TGTGCCAGCAGTTACATGGCAGGCTCAGCTAACTATGGCTACACCTTC; CDR3 protein: CASSYMAGSANYGYTF
J gene: TRBJ1-3; clone size: .; D gene: TRBD1; V gene: TRBV19; CDR3 DNA: TGTGCCAGTAGTATCGGACAGGGAAGGGTCGGGGAAAACACCATATATTTT; CDR3 protein: CASSIGQGRVGENTIYF
J gene: TRBJ2-2; clone size: .; D gene: .; V gene: TRBV5-8; CDR3 DNA: TGTGCCAGCAGCTTCCTTCAGGGGACCGGGGAGCTGTTTTTT; CDR3 protein: CASSFLQGTGELFF
J gene: TRBJ2-7; clone size: once; D gene: .; V gene: TRBV5-4; CDR3 DNA: TGTGCCAGCAGCTCCTTATCAGGGGTCAACGAGCAGTACTTC; CDR3 protein: CASSSLSGVNEQYF
J gene: TRBJ2-1; clone size: .; D gene: .; V gene: TRBV5-1; CDR3 DNA: TGCGCCAGCAGCTTGGGTCTAAGCTCCTACAATGAGCAGTTCTTC; CDR3 protein: CASSLGLSSYNEQFF
J gene: TRBJ1-2; clone size: .; D gene: .; V gene: TRBV28; CDR3 DNA: TGTGCCAGCAGTTCGGACCTCGGGGGGTATGGCTACACCTTC; CDR3 protein: CASSSDLGGYGYTF
J gene: TRBJ2-7; clone size: .; D gene: .; V gene: TRBV5-1; CDR3 DNA: TGCGCCAGCAGCCCCCAGACAAATTCCTACGAGCAGTACTTC; CDR3 protein: CASSPQTNSYEQYF
J gene: TRBJ2-1; clone size: .; D gene: TRBD1; V gene: TRBV7-3; CDR3 DNA: TGTGCCAGCAGCTCCTTCCTAGGACAGGCGGCTAATGAGCAGTTCTTC; CDR3 protein: CASSSFLGQAANEQFF
J gene: TRBJ2-5; clone size: .; D gene: TRBD1; V gene: TRBV7-7; CDR3 DNA: TGTGCTAGCAGCGGACAGGGTCAAGAGACCCAGTACTTC; CDR3 protein: CASSGQGQETQYF
J gene: TRBJ2-3; clone size: once; D gene: .; V gene: TRBV12-2; CDR3 DNA: TGTGCAAGTCGCTTAGCAGCGGATACGCAGTATTTT; CDR3 protein: CASRLAADTQYF
J gene: TRBJ1-1; clone size: .; D gene: .; V gene: TRBV5-4; CDR3 DNA: TGTGCCAGCAGCCCATGGACGGACTTCATGAACACTGAAGCTTTCTTT; CDR3 protein: CASSPWTDFMNTEAFF
J gene: TRBJ2-7; clone size: .; D gene: TRBD1; V gene: TRBV19; CDR3 DNA: TGTGCCAGTAGTAACTATCGCAGGGGGGAGCAGTACTTC; CDR3 protein: CASSNYRRGEQYF
J gene: TRBJ1-1; clone size: .; D gene: .; V gene: TRBV13; CDR3 DNA: TGTGCCAGCAGCTTAAGGGGCCTGAACACTGAAGCTTTCTTT; CDR3 protein: CASSLRGLNTEAFF
J gene: TRBJ2-3; clone size: .; D gene: TRBD2; V gene: TRBV6-1; CDR3 DNA: TGTGCCAGCAGTGAGAGACTAGCGGGAGTAGATACGCAGTATTTT; CDR3 protein: CASSERLAGVDTQYF
J gene: TRBJ1-1; clone size: .; D gene: .; V gene: TRBV19; CDR3 DNA: TGTGCCAGTAGTTTGCGACAGGTCCGGTGGTCGAACACTGAAGCTTTCTTT; CDR3 protein: CASSLRQVRWSNTEAFF
J gene: TRBJ2-6; clone size: .; D gene: .; V gene: TRBV19; CDR3 DNA: TGTGCCAGTAGTATGGGGCAGCCGGCCAACGTCCTGACTTTC; CDR3 protein: CASSMGQPANVLTF
J gene: TRBJ2-3; clone size: .; D gene: .; V gene: TRBV15; CDR3 DNA: TGTGCCACCAGCTTGGACTCCGCAGATACGCAGTATTTT; CDR3 protein: CATSLDSADTQYF
J gene: TRBJ2-1; clone size: few; D gene: .; V gene: TRBV5-1; CDR3 DNA: TGCGCCAGCAGTCAGGACAGCGCCGTCTCCAATGAGCAGTTCTTC; CDR3 protein: CASSQDSAVSNEQFF